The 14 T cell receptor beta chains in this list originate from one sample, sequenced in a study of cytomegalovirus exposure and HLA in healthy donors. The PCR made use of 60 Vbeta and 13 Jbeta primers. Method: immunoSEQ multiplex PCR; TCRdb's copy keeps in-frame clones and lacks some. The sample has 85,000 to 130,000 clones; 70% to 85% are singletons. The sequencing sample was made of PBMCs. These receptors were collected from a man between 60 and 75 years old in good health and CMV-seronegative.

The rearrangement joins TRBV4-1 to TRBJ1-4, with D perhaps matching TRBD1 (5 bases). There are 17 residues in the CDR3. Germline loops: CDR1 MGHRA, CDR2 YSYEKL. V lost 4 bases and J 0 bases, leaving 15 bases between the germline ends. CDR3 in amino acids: CASSPLARVSTNEKLFF. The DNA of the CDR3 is TGCGCCAGCAGCCCCCTGGCCAGGGTCTCAACTAATGAAAAACTGTTTTTT.

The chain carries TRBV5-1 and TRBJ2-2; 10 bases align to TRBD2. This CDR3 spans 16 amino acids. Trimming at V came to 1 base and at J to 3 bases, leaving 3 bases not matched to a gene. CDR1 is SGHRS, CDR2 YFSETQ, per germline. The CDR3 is CASSLRTSGDTGELFF. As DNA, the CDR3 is TGCGCCAGCAGCTTGAGGACTAGCGGAGACACCGGGGAGCTGTTTTTT.

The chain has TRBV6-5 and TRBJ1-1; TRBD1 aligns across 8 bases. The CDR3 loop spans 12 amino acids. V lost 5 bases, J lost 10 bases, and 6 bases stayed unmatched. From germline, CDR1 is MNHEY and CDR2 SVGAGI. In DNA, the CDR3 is TGTGCCAGCAGTCAGGGGGCGCTTGGAGCTTTCTTT. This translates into CASSQGALGAFF.

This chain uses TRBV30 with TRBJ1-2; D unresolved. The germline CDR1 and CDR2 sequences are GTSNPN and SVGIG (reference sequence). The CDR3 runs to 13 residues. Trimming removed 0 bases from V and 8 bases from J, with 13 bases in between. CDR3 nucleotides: TGTGCCTGGAGTGTAATATATGGGCTAGGCTACACCTTC. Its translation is CAWSVIYGLGYTF.

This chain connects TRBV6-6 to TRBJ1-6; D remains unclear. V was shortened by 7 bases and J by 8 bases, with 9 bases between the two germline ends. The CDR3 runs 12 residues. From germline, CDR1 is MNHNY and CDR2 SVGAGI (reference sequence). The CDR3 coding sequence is TGTGCCAGCACCCTCTCGGATTCACCCCTCCACTTT. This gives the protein CASTLSDSPLHF.

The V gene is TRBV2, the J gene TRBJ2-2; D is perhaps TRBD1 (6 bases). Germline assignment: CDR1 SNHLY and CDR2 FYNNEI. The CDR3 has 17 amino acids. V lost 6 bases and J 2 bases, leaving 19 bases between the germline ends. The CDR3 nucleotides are TGTGCCAGCAGGATAACCGGGACACCTGCTAACACCGGGGAGCTGTTTTTT. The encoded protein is CASRITGTPANTGELFF.

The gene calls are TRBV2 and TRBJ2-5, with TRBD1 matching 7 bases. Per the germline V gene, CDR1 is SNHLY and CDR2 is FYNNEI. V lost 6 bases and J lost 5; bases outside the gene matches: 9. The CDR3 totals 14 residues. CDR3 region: CASSGLTGLETQYF. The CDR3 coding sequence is TGTGCCAGCAGCGGATTGACAGGGTTGGAGACCCAGTACTTC.

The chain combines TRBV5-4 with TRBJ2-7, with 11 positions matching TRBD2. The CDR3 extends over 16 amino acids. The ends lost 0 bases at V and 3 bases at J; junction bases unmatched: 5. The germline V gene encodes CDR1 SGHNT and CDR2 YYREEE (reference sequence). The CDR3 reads CASSLGLAGRSYEQYF. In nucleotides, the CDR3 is TGTGCCAGCAGCTTGGGACTAGCGGGGAGAAGCTACGAGCAGTACTTC. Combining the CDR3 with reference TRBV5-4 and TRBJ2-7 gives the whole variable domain ETGVTQSPTHLIKTRGQQVTLRCSSQSGHNTVSWYQQALGQGPQFIFQYYREEENGRGNFPPRFSGLQFPNYSSELNVNALELDDSALYLCASSLGLAGRSYEQYFGPGTRLTVT.

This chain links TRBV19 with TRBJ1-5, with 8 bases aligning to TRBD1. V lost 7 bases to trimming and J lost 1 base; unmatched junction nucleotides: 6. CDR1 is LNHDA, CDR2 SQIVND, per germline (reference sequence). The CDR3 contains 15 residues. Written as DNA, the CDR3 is TGTGCCAGTAACTCGGACAGGGTCAGCAATCAGCCCCAGCATTTT. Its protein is CASNSDRVSNQPQHF.

CDR3 region: CSVPGQTRSYGYTF. Here the CDR3 DNA reads TGCAGCGTCCCCGGACAGACTCGCAGCTATGGCTACACCTTC. This chain links TRBV29-1 with TRBJ1-2; D may be TRBD1 (6 bases). Germline CDR1 reads SQVTM; CDR2 reads ANQGSEA. The CDR3 sequence is 14 residues long. V was cut by 6 bases and J by 4 bases, with 18 bases left in between.

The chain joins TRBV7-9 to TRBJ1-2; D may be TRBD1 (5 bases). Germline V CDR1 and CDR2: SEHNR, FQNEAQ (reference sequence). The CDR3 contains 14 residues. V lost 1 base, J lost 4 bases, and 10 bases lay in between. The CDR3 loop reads CASSLVGVGYGYTF. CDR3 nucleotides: TGTGCCAGCAGCTTAGTAGGGGTTGGCTATGGCTACACCTTC.

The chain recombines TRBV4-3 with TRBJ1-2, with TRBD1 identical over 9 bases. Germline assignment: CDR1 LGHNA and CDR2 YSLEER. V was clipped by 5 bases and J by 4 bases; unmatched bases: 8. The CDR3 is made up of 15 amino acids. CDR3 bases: TGCGCCAGCAGCGTCTCCGGGACAGGGATCTATGGCTACACCTTC. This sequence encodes CASSVSGTGIYGYTF.

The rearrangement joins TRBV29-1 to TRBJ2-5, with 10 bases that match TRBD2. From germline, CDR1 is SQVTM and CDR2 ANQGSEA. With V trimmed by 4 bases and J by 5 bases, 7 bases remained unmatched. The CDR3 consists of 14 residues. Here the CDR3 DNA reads TGCAGCGTTGGCCAGCGGGGGGGCGGTGAGACCCAGTACTTC. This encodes CSVGQRGGGETQYF.

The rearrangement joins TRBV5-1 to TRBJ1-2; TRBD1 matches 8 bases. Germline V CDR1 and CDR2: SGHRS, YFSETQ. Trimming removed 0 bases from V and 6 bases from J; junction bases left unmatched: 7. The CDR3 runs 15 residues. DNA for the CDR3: TGCGCCAGCAGCTTGGGAGTGACAGGGGTGGATGGCTACACCTTC. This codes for CASSLGVTGVDGYTF.